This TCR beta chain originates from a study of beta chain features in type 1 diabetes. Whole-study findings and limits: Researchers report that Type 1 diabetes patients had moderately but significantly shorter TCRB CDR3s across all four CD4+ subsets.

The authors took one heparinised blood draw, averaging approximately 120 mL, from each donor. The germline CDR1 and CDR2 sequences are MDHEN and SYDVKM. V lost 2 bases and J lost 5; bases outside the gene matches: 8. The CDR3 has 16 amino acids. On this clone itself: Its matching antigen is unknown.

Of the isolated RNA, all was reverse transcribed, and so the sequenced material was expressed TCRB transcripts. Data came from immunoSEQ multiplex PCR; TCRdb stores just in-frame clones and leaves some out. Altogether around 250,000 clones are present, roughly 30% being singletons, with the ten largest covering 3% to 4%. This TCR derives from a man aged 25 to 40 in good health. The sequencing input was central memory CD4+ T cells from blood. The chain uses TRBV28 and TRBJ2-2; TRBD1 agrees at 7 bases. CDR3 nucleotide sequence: TGTGCCAGCAGTTTACCCGGGACAGTCAAAACCGGGGAGCTGTTTTTT. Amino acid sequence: CASSLPGTVKTGELFF.